This TCR beta chain emerged from a study of T cell repertoires in cytomegalovirus infection. As for the study in general: Recently described HLA-C-restricted plus well-studied HLA-B-restricted CMV epitopes were used. Public signatures in TCR beta pointed to CMV infection and matching HLA type. Overall study findings and caveats: The response measured ex vivo was dominated by TCR beta clonotypes (HLA-C-restricted and CMV-specific).

TCRdb ran MiXCR on the reads and lists one entry per CDR3 protein. Among approximately 89,000 distinct CDR3 sequences listed, approximately 30% were seen once. This CDR3 is 14 amino acids long. V gave up 3 bases and J gave up 3 bases; unmatched junction bases: 4. The V gene's germline CDR1 is SGHAT and CDR2 FQNNGV. This clonotype showed up many times. Antigen: not known. This receptor was obtained from a human donor in good health (CMV status not recorded). Some clones in this sample may be carry-over from other donors' samples. The sequenced sample was CD8+ T cells from cultured PBMCs, obtained from culture after CMV antigen stimulation. The V gene is TRBV11-2, the J gene TRBJ1-1; 7 bases match TRBD1. The CDR3 DNA reads TGTGCCAGCAGCTTGCGGACAGGCTACACTGAAGCTTTCTTT. It is translated as CASSLRTGYTEAFF.